The rows below give T cell receptor beta chains drawn from one sample of a study of blood T cells in healthy people across ages. From the 5' RACE reads, TCRdb called clonotypes with MiXCR, one entry per CDR3 protein. The repertoire consists of 500,000 to 600,000 distinct CDR3 sequences, with 25% to 30% occurring once and the leading ten covering roughly 18%. The specimen sequenced was blood. The receptor set was obtained from a woman in her 70s in good health. CDR3s include the opening cysteine and the closing phenylalanine or tryptophan. The D gene is left open where the match is weak. Not every row has a clone size; where given, it reads once, few, many or a size class.

abundance,v_gene,d_gene,j_gene,len,CDR3nt,CDR3aa
few,TRBV11-2,TRBD2,TRBJ2-1,19,TGTGCCAGCAGCACACCGAGTAGGACTAGCGGGGGGCTCTACAATGAGCAGTTCTTC,CASSTPSRTSGGLYNEQFF
once,TRBV2,-,TRBJ2-3,12,TGTGCCAGCAGTGAACGGTGGGATACGCAGTATTTT,CASSERWDTQYF
-,TRBV4-3,TRBD1,TRBJ1-2,18,TGCGCCAGCAGCCAAGGATTGGACAGGGGCTACTCAAACTATGGCTACACCTTC,CASSQGLDRGYSNYGYTF
few,TRBV3-1,-,TRBJ1-4,12,TGTGCCAGCAGCCCGGCGGCAGCAAAACTGTTTTTT,CASSPAAAKLFF
-,TRBV20-1,TRBD1,TRBJ1-5,18,TGCAGTGCCACGACCCTGTTGAGGACAGGGGTTAGCAATCAGCCCCAGCATTTT,CSATTLLRTGVSNQPQHF
few,TRBV6-2/TRBV6-3,-,TRBJ2-1,17,TGTGCCAGCAGCCAACGCGACCGACAGACTTCCTACAATGAGCAGTTCTTC,CASSQRDRQTSYNEQFF
few,TRBV7-9,-,TRBJ2-1,13,TGTGCCAGCAGCCCGGACTTCCTCAATGAGCAGTTCTTC,CASSPDFLNEQFF
-,TRBV29-1,-,TRBJ1-5,13,TGCAGCGTGTCCCGGGGCGATAATCAGCCCCAGCATTTT,CSVSRGDNQPQHF
few,TRBV4-2,-,TRBJ2-2,15,TGTGCCAGCAGCCAAGATCTACAGTACACCGGGGAGCTGTTTTTT,CASSQDLQYTGELFF
few,TRBV5-1,-,TRBJ2-2,13,TGCGCCAGCGCCGTCAGGAACACCGGGGAGCTGTTTTTT,CASAVRNTGELFF
many,TRBV6-5,-,TRBJ1-1,12,TGTGCCAGCAGTTACGACACCACTGAAGCTTTCTTT,CASSYDTTEAFF
few,TRBV20-1,TRBD2,TRBJ2-5,18,TGCAGTGCTAGGGCCAGGGCTAGCGGGGGGCGTCTCCAAGAGACCCAGTACTTC,CSARARASGGRLQETQYF
-,TRBV20-1,-,TRBJ2-5,13,TGCAGTGCCCCCGGGACCAACCAAGAGACCCAGTACTTC,CSAPGTNQETQYF
-,TRBV6-2/TRBV6-3,-,TRBJ1-4,14,TGTGCCAGCAGCCCCGTGGGGGGCGAAGAAAAACTGTTTTTT,CASSPVGGEEKLFF
-,TRBV4-2,-,TRBJ2-1,16,TGTGCCAGCAGCCAAGATCGCGGGGGCTTCTACAATGAGCAGTTCTTC,CASSQDRGGFYNEQFF
many,TRBV6-2/TRBV6-3,-,TRBJ2-2,17,TGTGCCAGCAGTCACGGACAAACAACTCGGAACACCGGGGAGCTGTTTTTT,CASSHGQTTRNTGELFF
few,TRBV5-1,-,TRBJ1-2,15,TGCGCCAGCAGCCCTCCAGGGCTTCTCAACTATGGCTACACCTTC,CASSPPGLLNYGYTF
few,TRBV4-2,-,TRBJ2-7,14,TGTGCCAGCAGCCATGCGGACCCAGCCTACGAGCAGTACTTC,CASSHADPAYEQYF
few,TRBV28,-,TRBJ1-1,12,TGTGCCAGCAGCCCGGGAGGTTTGGGAGCTTTCTTT,CASSPGGLGAFF
few,TRBV12-5,-,TRBJ2-4,15,TGTGCTAGTGGTTTGGAACGGGTAGAACGGGACATTCAGTACTTC,CASGLERVERDIQYF
few,TRBV12-3/TRBV12-4,-,TRBJ1-5,15,TGTGCCAGCAGTTTAGTTCCTCCCGGCGCTCAGCCCCAGCATTTT,CASSLVPPGAQPQHF
few,TRBV6-6,-,TRBJ1-1,12,TGTGCCAGCAGCCGACGGGCAGATGAAGCTTTCTTT,CASSRRADEAFF
few,TRBV7-2,TRBD1,TRBJ2-7,14,TGTGCCAGCAGCTGGACAGGGGGTCTCGACGAGCAGTACTTC,CASSWTGGLDEQYF
-,TRBV3-1,-,TRBJ2-7,15,TGTGCCAGCAGCCCAATGACAAGGGGGGTTCACGAGCAGTACTTC,CASSPMTRGVHEQYF
-,TRBV2,-,TRBJ2-6,17,TGTGCCAGCAGTGGTAGATGGGTTGGAACTGGGGCCAACGTCCTGACTTTC,CASSGRWVGTGANVLTF
-,TRBV7-2,TRBD2,TRBJ2-6,16,TGTGCCAGCAGCGGCACGGGGGGGAGTGGGGCCAACGTCCTGACTTTC,CASSGTGGSGANVLTF
-,TRBV12-3/TRBV12-4,-,TRBJ2-7,14,TGTGCCAGCAGTTTTTTCCCCGATTCCTACGAGCAGTACTTC,CASSFFPDSYEQYF
-,TRBV12-3/TRBV12-4,-,TRBJ1-2,13,TGTGCCAGCAGTTTTGGGGAGCTCTATGGCTACACCTTC,CASSFGELYGYTF
few,TRBV29-1,TRBD1,TRBJ1-4,17,TGCAGCGTTGATATAGTGGGGACAGGGTTACCTAATGAAAAACTGTTTTTT,CSVDIVGTGLPNEKLFF
-,TRBV5-1,TRBD1,TRBJ2-5,15,TGCGCCAGCAGCTTGAACAGGGGCCGTCAAGAGACCCAGTACTTC,CASSLNRGRQETQYF
few,TRBV7-2,TRBD2,TRBJ2-5,15,TGTGCCAGCAGCCCTAACGACGGGAGGGTAGAGACCCAGTACTTC,CASSPNDGRVETQYF
few,TRBV27,TRBD1,TRBJ2-4,15,TGTGCCAGCAGTTCCGTACAGGGGAAAGCAAACATTCAGTACTTC,CASSSVQGKANIQYF
few,TRBV29-1,TRBD1,TRBJ1-1,12,TGCAGCGCGACAGGGGTTAACACTGAAGCTTTCTTT,CSATGVNTEAFF
few,TRBV7-9,TRBD1,TRBJ1-2,15,TGTGCCAGCAGCTTAGATTTGGACAGGGCCTATGGCTACACCTTC,CASSLDLDRAYGYTF
few,TRBV27,TRBD1,TRBJ1-2,15,TGTGCCAGCACCTTAAGGCAGGGGGCCTCCTATGGCTACACCTTC,CASTLRQGASYGYTF
-,TRBV5-1,-,TRBJ1-1,15,TGCGCCAGCAGCTTGGCCCTGGAGGGGAGGACTGAAGCTTTCTTT,CASSLALEGRTEAFF
few,TRBV5-1,-,TRBJ2-1,16,TGCGCCAGCAGCTTGGCCGAGGGCTTCAGTACCAATGAGCAGTTCTTC,CASSLAEGFSTNEQFF
-,TRBV7-3,-,TRBJ2-7,13,TGTGCCAGCAGCTTAGACCAGAACTACGAGCAGTACTTC,CASSLDQNYEQYF
few,TRBV4-2,-,TRBJ2-3,15,TGTGCCAGCAGCCGCCGGACGCAACAGGCAGATACGCAGTATTTT,CASSRRTQQADTQYF
-,TRBV27,-,TRBJ1-2,14,TGTGCCAGCAGTGCAGGGTATTGGAGCTATGGCTACACCTTC,CASSAGYWSYGYTF
-,TRBV10-3,-,TRBJ1-5,14,TGTGCCATCAGTGATCCCTCTGGTGGTCAGCCCCAGCATTTT,CAISDPSGGQPQHF
-,TRBV29-1,-,TRBJ1-2,13,TGCAGCGTACTAGGAGGGGGATTGGATGGCTACACCTTC,CSVLGGGLDGYTF
-,TRBV11-2,TRBD1,TRBJ2-1,14,TGTGCCAGCAGCTTAGATGGGACAGCCAATGAGCAGTTCTTC,CASSLDGTANEQFF
few,TRBV4-3,-,TRBJ1-5,13,TGCGCCAGCAGCCAAGGTCCCAGTCAGCCCCAGCATTTT,CASSQGPSQPQHF
few,TRBV7-9,TRBD1,TRBJ1-4,18,TGTGCCAGCAGCTCAAAGAGAGGGACAGGGCTGCCTAATGAAAAACTGTTTTTT,CASSSKRGTGLPNEKLFF
-,TRBV7-3,TRBD2,TRBJ2-3,16,TGTGCCAGCAGCTTAAATCTCGCGGGAGGTACAGATACGCAGTATTTT,CASSLNLAGGTDTQYF
-,TRBV9,TRBD2,TRBJ2-7,15,TGTGCCAGCAGCGTAAGGGACTATACCTCCTACGAGCAGTACTTC,CASSVRDYTSYEQYF
few,TRBV5-1,-,TRBJ2-5,15,TGCGCCAGCAGCCTCTGGGGGGCCCCCCAAGAGACCCAGTACTTC,CASSLWGAPQETQYF
few,TRBV6-1,-,TRBJ1-6,15,TGTGCCAGCACGACCGGCCCAGGGAGTAATTCACCCCTCCACTTT,CASTTGPGSNSPLHF
-,TRBV4-1,TRBD2,TRBJ2-7,17,TGCGCCAGCAGCCAACGGGGGGTCCTTACGGGGAACTACGAGCAGTACTTC,CASSQRGVLTGNYEQYF
-,TRBV7-2,TRBD2,TRBJ2-7,14,TGTGCCAGCAACGATCTAGCGGGAAGAAGCGAGCAGTACTTC,CASNDLAGRSEQYF
few,TRBV7-2,-,TRBJ2-7,15,TGTGCCAGCAGCCCGTCTAGGACCCAATCCTACGAGCAGTACTTC,CASSPSRTQSYEQYF
-,TRBV20-1,TRBD2,TRBJ2-5,15,TGCAGTGCTAGTATTGGCGGGGGGAATTTGGAGACCCAGTACTTC,CSASIGGGNLETQYF